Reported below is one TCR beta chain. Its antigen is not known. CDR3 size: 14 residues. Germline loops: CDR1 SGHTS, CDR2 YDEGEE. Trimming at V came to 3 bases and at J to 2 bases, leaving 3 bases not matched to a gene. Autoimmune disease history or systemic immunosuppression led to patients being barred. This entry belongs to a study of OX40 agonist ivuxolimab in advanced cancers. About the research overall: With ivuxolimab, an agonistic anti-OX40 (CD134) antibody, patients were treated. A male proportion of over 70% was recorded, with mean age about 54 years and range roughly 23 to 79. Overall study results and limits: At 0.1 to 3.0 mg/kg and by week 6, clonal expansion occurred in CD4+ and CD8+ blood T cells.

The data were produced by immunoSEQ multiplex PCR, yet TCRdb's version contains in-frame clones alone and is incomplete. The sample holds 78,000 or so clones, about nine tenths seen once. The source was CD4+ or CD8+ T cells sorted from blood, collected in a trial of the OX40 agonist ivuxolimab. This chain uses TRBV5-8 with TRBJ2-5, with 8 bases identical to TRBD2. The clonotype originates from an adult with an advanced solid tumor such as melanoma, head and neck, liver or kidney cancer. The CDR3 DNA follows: TGTGCCAGCAGCTCAGGGACTAGACAAGAGACCCAGTACTTC. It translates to CASSSGTRQETQYF.